This T cell receptor beta chain was profiled in a study of CD8 T cells in Susac syndrome. This CDR3 has 16 residues. V was shortened by 2 bases and J by 4 bases, with 15 bases between the two germline ends. Looked up from germline, CDR1 is SEHNR and CDR2 is FQNEAQ (reference sequence). With random hexamers, 0.5 to 1 ug RNA was reverse transcribed. Amplification of the TCR beta CDR3 was carried out by immunoSEQ multiplex PCR, which spanned a total of 54 Vbeta and 13 Jbeta segments. A single record per CDR3 protein comes from TCRdb applying MiXCR to the immunoSEQ multiplex PCR reads. The sample shows some 150,000 distinct CDR3 sequences, just under 95% of them seen only once.

This TCR came from a human donor with multiple sclerosis. The chain combines TRBV7-9 with TRBJ2-1; possibly TRBD1 or TRBD2 for D (5 bases each). Sequencing was done on a sample of CD8+ T cells from PBMCs. The chain's CDR3 is CASSLRQGAPYNEQFF. DNA for the CDR3: TGTGCCAGCAGCTTACGGCAGGGAGCCCCTTACAATGAGCAGTTCTTC.